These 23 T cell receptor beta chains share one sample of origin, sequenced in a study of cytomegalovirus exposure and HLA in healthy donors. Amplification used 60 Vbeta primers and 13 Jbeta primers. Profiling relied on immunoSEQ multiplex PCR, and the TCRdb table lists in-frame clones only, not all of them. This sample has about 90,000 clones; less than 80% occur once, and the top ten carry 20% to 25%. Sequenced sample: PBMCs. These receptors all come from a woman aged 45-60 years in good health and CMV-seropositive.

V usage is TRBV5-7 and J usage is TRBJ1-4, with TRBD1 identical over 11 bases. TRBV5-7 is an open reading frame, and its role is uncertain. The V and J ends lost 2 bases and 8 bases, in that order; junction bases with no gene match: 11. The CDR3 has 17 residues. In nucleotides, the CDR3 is TGTGCCAGCAGCTTTTCCGGACAGGGGGCATTTGAGGAAAAACTGTTTTTT. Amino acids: CASSFSGQGAFEEKLFF.

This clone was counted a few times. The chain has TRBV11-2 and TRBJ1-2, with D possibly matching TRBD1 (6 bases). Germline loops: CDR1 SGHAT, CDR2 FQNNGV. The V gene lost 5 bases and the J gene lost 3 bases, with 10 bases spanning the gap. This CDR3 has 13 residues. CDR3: CASSRRTDYGYTF. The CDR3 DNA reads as TGTGCCAGCAGCCGACGGACAGACTATGGCTACACCTTC.

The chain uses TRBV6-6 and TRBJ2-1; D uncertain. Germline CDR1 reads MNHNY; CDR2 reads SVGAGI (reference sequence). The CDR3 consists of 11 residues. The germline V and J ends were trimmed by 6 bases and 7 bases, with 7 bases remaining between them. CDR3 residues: CASSLGNEQFF. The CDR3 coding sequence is TGTGCCAGCAGCCTCGGGAATGAGCAGTTCTTC.

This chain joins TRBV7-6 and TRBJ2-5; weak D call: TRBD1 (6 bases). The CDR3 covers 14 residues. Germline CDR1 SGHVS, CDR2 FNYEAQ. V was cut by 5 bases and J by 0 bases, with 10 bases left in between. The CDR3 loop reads CASSRTEYQETQYF. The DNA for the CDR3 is TGTGCCAGCAGCAGGACAGAGTACCAAGAGACCCAGTACTTC.

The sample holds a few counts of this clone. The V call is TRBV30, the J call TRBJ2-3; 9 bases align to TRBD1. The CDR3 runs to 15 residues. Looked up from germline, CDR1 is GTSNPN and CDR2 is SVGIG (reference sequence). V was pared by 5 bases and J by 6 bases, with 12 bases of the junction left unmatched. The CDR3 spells CAWPSGTGHWDTQYF. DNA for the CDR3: TGTGCCTGGCCATCCGGGACAGGGCATTGGGATACGCAGTATTTT. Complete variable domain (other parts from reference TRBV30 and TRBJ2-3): SQTIHQWPATLVQPVGSPLSLECTVEGTSNPNLYWYRQAAGRGLQLLFYSVGIGQISSEVPQNLSASRPQDRQFILSSKKLLLSDSGFYLCAWPSGTGHWDTQYFGPGTRLTVL.

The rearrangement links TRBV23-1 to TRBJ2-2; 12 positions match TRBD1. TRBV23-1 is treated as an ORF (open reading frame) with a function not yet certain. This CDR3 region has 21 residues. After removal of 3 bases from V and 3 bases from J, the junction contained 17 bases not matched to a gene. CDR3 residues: CASSQYRDRGREMLDTGELFF. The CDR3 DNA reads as TGCGCCAGCAGTCAGTACAGGGACAGGGGGCGGGAAATGCTGGACACCGGGGAGCTGTTTTTT.

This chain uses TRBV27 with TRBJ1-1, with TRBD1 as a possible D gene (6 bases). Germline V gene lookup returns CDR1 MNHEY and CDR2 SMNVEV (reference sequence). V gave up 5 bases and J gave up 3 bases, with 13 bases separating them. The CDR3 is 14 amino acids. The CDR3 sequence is CASSLDRGYTEAFF. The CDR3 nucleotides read TGTGCCAGCAGTCTTGATAGGGGGTACACTGAAGCTTTCTTT.

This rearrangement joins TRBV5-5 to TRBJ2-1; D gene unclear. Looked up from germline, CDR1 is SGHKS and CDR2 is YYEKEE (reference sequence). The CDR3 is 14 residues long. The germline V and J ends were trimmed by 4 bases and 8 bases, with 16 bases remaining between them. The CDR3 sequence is CASSRGQDSDEQFF. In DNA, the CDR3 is TGTGCCAGCAGCCGTGGGCAGGATTCTGATGAGCAGTTCTTC.

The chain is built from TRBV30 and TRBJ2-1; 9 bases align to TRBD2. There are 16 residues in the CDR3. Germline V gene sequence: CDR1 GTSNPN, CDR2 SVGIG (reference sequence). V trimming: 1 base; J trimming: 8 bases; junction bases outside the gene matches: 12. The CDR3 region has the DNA TGTGCCTGGAGTGCGGGGCGCGGGGGGGTTCCCGATGAGCAGTTCTTC. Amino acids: CAWSAGRGGVPDEQFF.

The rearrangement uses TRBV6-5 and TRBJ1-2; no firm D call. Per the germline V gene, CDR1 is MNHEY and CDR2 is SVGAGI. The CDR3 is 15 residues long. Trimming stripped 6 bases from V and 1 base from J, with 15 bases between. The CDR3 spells CASSQTTAGNYGYTF. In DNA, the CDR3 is TGTGCCAGCAGCCAAACTACGGCTGGTAACTATGGCTACACCTTC.

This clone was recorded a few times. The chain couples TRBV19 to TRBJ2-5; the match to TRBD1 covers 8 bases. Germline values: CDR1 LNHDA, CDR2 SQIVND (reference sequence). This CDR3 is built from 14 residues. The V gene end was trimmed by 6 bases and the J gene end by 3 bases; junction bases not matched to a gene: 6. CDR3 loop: CASSTKQGEETQYF. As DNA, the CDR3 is TGTGCCAGTAGCACGAAACAGGGGGAAGAGACCCAGTACTTC.

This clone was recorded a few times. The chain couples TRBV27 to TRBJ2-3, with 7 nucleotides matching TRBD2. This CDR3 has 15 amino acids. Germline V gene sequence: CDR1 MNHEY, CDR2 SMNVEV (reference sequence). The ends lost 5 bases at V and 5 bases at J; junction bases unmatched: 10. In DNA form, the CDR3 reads TGTGCCAGCAGTGCTATGATAGCGGGCTTAGATACGCAGTATTTT. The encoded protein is CASSAMIAGLDTQYF.

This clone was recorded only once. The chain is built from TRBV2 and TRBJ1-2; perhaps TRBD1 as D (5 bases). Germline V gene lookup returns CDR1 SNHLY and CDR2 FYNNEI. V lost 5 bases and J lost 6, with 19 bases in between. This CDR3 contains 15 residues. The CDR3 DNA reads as TGTGCCAGCAGTCAATCACGGGGGTCGGCCGATGGCTACACCTTC. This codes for CASSQSRGSADGYTF.

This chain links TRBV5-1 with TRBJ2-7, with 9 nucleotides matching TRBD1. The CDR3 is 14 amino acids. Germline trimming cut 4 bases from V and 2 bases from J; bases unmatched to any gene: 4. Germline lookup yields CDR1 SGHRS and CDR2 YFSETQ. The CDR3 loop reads CASSQTGGTYEQYF. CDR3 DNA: TGCGCCAGCAGCCAAACAGGGGGCACCTACGAGCAGTACTTC.

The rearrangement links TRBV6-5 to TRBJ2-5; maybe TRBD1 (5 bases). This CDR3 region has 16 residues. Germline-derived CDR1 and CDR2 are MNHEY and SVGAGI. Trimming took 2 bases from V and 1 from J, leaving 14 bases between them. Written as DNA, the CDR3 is TGTGCCAGCAGTTACGGCCAGGGCGTGATCCAAGAGACCCAGTACTTC. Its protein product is CASSYGQGVIQETQYF.

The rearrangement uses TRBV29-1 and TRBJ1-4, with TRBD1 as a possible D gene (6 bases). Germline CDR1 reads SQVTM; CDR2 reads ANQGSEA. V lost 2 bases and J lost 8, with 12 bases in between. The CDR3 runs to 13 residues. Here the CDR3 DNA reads TGCAGCGTTGAATGGGGGGGCGGAGAAAAACTGTTTTTT. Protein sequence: CSVEWGGGEKLFF.

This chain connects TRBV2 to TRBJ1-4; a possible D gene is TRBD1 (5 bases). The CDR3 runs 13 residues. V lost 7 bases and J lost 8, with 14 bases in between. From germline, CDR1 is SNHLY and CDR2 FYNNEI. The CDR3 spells CASTAREGEKLFF. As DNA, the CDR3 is TGTGCCAGCACAGCCAGGGAAGGCGAAAAACTGTTTTTT. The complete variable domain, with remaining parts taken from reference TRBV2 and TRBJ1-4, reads EPEVTQTPSHQVTQMGQEVILRCVPISNHLYFYWYRQILGQKVEFLVSFYNNEISEKSEIFDDQFSVERPDGSNFTLKIRSTKLEDSAMYFCASTAREGEKLFFGSGTQLSVL.

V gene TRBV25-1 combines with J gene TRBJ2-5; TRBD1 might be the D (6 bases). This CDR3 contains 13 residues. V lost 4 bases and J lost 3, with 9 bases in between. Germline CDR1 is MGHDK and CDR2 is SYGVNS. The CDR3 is CASSGAGEETQYF. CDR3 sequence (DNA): TGTGCCAGCAGTGGGGCAGGGGAAGAGACCCAGTACTTC.

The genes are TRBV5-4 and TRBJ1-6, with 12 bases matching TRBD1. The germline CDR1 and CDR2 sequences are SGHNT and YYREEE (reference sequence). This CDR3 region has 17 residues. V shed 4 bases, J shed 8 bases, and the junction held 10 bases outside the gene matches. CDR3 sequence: CASSPSPGTGGDSPLHF. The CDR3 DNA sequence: TGTGCCAGCAGCCCTAGTCCGGGGACAGGGGGCGATTCACCCCTCCACTTT.

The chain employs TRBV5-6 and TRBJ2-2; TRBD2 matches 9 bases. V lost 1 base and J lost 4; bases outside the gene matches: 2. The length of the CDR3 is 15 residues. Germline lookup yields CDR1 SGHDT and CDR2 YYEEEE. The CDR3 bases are TGTGCCAGCAGCTTGCTAGCGGGGAGCACCGGGGAGCTGTTTTTT. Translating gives CASSLLAGSTGELFF.

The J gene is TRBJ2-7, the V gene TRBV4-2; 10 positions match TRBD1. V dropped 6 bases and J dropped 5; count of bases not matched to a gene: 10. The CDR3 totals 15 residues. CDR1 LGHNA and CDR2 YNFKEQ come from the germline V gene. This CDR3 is CASRPGTGVVHEQYF. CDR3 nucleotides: TGTGCCAGCAGACCCGGGACAGGGGTCGTGCACGAGCAGTACTTC.

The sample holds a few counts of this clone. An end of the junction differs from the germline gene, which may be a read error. This CDR3 is CSSSPGQGQTEQYF. The CDR3 nucleotides read TGTTCCAGCAGCCCGGGACAGGGGCAAACCGAGCAGTACTTC. The chain is built from TRBV7-9 and TRBJ2-7; 10 positions match TRBD1. Germline V gives CDR1 SEHNR, CDR2 FQNEAQ (reference sequence). This CDR3 contains 14 residues.

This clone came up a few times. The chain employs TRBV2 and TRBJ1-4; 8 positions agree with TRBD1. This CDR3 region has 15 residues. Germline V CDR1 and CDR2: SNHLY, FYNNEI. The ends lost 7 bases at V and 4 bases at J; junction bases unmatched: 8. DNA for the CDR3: TGTGCCAGCATACCGACAGGGGAAATTAATGAAAAACTGTTTTTT. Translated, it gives CASIPTGEINEKLFF. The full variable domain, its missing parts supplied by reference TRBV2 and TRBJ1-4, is EPEVTQTPSHQVTQMGQEVILRCVPISNHLYFYWYRQILGQKVEFLVSFYNNEISEKSEIFDDQFSVERPDGSNFTLKIRSTKLEDSAMYFCASIPTGEINEKLFFGSGTQLSVL.